The T cell receptor beta chain described here comes from a study of T-cell reconstitution after alpha-beta-depleted transplantation in children. This clonotype was detected ten times or more. Trimming left V 1 base short and J 3 bases short, with 7 bases between. This CDR3 region has 13 residues. A TCRbeta library incorporating unique molecular identifiers was prepared. TCRdb independently ran MiXCR on the PCR reads; one entry per CDR3 protein. Found here are about 360,000 distinct CDR3 sequences, roughly 15% of them singletons; the top ten hold around 4.5%. J is TRBJ2-7 and V is TRBV12-3 or TRBV12-4; D gene uncertain. The clonotype comes from a human donor who donated a stem cell graft to a child with Fanconi anemia. Sequencing was performed on PBMCs, taken from the stem cell graft. CDR3 sequence (DNA): TGTGCCAGCAGTTTAGGGCCCAGCTACGAGCAGTACGTC. The encoded protein is CASSLGPSYEQYV.